These T cell receptor beta chains were read from a single sample in a study of control samples from healthy donors and cancer patients. Assay used: immunoSEQ multiplex PCR; TCRdb lists only in-frame clones, some missing. The sample lists roughly 120,000 clones; about nine tenths were seen once. Sequenced material: blood. Source of these receptors: a middle-aged man in good health. CDR3s include the opening cysteine and the closing phenylalanine or tryptophan. A D gene is named only where the DNA matches it firmly. Clone size, where shown, is once, few, many, or a class for clones that have expanded.

V gene,D gene,clone size,J gene,CDR3 protein,CDR3 DNA
TRBV27,NA,NA,TRBJ2-1,CASSSGFYNEQFF,TGTGCCAGCTCCTCGGGATTCTACAATGAGCAGTTCTTC
TRBV5-1,NA,once,TRBJ2-2,CASSLLSGTGELFF,TGCGCCAGCAGCTTGTTATCGGGAACCGGGGAGCTGTTTTTT
TRBV24-1,TRBD1,once,TRBJ2-5,CATSDLPQTGGETQYF,TGTGCCACCAGTGATTTGCCCCAGACAGGGGGTGAGACCCAGTACTTC
TRBV18,NA,NA,TRBJ1-2,CASSPRDGMRGYTF,TGTGCCAGCTCACCACGAGACGGTATGCGGGGCTACACCTTC
TRBV7-9,NA,NA,TRBJ1-1,CASSRGGGGDTEAFF,TGTGCCAGCAGCCGGGGGGGCGGTGGGGACACTGAAGCTTTCTTT
TRBV7-8,TRBD2,NA,TRBJ2-3,CASSLGLAGRTDTQYF,TGTGCCAGCAGCTTAGGGCTAGCGGGGCGGACAGATACGCAGTATTTT
TRBV6-5,TRBD1,NA,TRBJ1-6,CASSYSSGGDSPLHF,TGTGCCAGCAGTTACAGCTCAGGGGGGGATTCACCCCTCCACTTT
TRBV24-1,NA,few,TRBJ2-1,CATSGRATHSYNEQFF,TGTGCCACCAGTGGCAGGGCCACCCACTCCTACAATGAGCAGTTCTTC
TRBV2,NA,NA,TRBJ1-5,CASTRGVSNQPQHF,TGTGCCAGCACGCGGGGAGTCAGCAATCAGCCCCAGCATTTT
TRBV18,TRBD1,NA,TRBJ1-2,CASSRTGNYGYTF,TGTGCCAGCTCACGGACAGGGAACTATGGCTACACCTTC
TRBV30,NA,NA,TRBJ1-3,CAWSDWGVTGNTIYF,TGTGCCTGGAGTGACTGGGGAGTCACTGGAAACACCATATATTTT
TRBV25-1,NA,once,TRBJ1-1,CASSLGRNTEAFF,TGTGCCAGCAGTCTGGGCAGGAACACTGAAGCTTTCTTT
TRBV15,TRBD1,NA,TRBJ1-1,CATSRDFRGRWNTEAFF,TGTGCCACCAGCAGAGACTTCAGGGGGCGGTGGAACACTGAAGCTTTCTTT
TRBV4-3,NA,NA,TRBJ1-2,CASSHKGQGNYGYTF,TGCGCCAGCAGCCACAAGGGCCAGGGCAACTATGGCTACACCTTC
TRBV3-1/TRBV3-2,NA,NA,TRBJ2-6,CASSHTTGANVLTF,TGTGCCAGCAGCCATACGACAGGGGCCAACGTCCTGACTTTC
TRBV21-1,NA,NA,TRBJ1-2,CASKGKRDTYNYGYTF,TGTGCCAGCAAGGGGAAACGGGACACCTATAACTATGGCTACACCTTC
TRBV30,NA,few,TRBJ2-3,CAWGTDTDTQYF,TGTGCCTGGGGGACGGACACAGATACGCAGTATTTT
TRBV15,NA,NA,TRBJ1-5,CATSRDPGRINQPQHF,TGTGCCACCAGCAGAGATCCAGGACGGATCAATCAGCCCCAGCATTTT
TRBV2,NA,once,TRBJ1-2,CASNRDGFYGYTF,TGTGCCAGCAATAGGGACGGTTTCTATGGCTACACCTTC
TRBV2,TRBD2,NA,TRBJ2-1,CASSEARRGRTYNEQFF,TGTGCCAGCAGTGAAGCAAGGCGGGGGAGGACCTACAATGAGCAGTTCTTC